Each of the 15 T cell receptor beta chains below was sequenced from the same sample in a study of OX40 agonist ivuxolimab in advanced cancers. Some clones are missing from TCRdb's copy, which holds only in-frame ones; the method was immunoSEQ multiplex PCR. The data hold over 35,000 clones, with around 89% observed a single time. The sequencing used CD4+ or CD8+ T cells sorted from blood, collected in a trial of the OX40 agonist ivuxolimab. These receptors were taken from an adult with an advanced solid tumor such as melanoma, head and neck, liver or kidney cancer.

This rearrangement joins TRBV18 to TRBJ2-7; D ambiguous. Germline V lookup: CDR1 KGHSH, CDR2 LQKENI. The CDR3 totals 14 residues. V dropped 6 bases and J dropped 0 bases, with 12 bases sitting between them. The CDR3 DNA sequence: TGTGCCAGCTCGTACAGTGCTAGCTCCTACGAGCAGTACTTC. Translated, it gives CASSYSASSYEQYF.

In this sample, this clone turned up a few times. The CDR3 spells CASSFSRDEQFF. In nucleotides, the CDR3 is TGTGCCAGCAGCTTTAGCAGGGATGAGCAGTTCTTC. The chain uses TRBV13 and TRBJ2-1, with D perhaps matching TRBD1 (5 bases). The CDR3 runs to 12 residues. Germline CDR1 and CDR2: PRHDT and FYEKMQ (reference sequence). With 3 bases removed from V and 8 bases from J, the gap between germline ends came to 8 bases.

The chain joins TRBV7-9 to TRBJ2-4, with a weak D call TRBD1 (5 bases). The CDR3 contains 14 residues. The V gene lost 4 bases and the J gene lost 6 bases, with 13 bases spanning the gap. Germline values: CDR1 SEHNR, CDR2 FQNEAQ (reference sequence). CDR3 DNA: TGTGCCAGCAGCTCTGGGCCCAGGGTAAACATTCAGTACTTC. Protein: CASSSGPRVNIQYF.

This clone was picked up one time. The chain combines TRBV4-3 with TRBJ2-1; D perhaps matches TRBD2 (6 bases). V shed 0 bases and J shed 2 bases, with 14 bases lying between them. The CDR3 spans 17 residues. In germline, CDR1 is LGHNA, CDR2 YSLEER. Here the CDR3 DNA reads TGCGCCAGCAGCCAAGACGGGAGCCTCCCCCCCTACAATGAGCAGTTCTTC. Amino acids: CASSQDGSLPPYNEQFF.

The chain is built from TRBV5-5 and TRBJ2-1, with TRBD2 identical over 12 bases. Germline CDR1 and CDR2: SGHKS and YYEKEE (reference sequence). The CDR3 runs to 15 residues. Losses at the gene ends were 3 bases for V and 5 bases for J; bases not matched to a gene: 3. CDR3 sequence reads: CASSSSGGVHNEQFF. DNA for the CDR3: TGTGCCAGCAGCTCTAGCGGGGGGGTTCACAATGAGCAGTTCTTC.

The chain couples TRBV18 to TRBJ2-7, with D maybe TRBD2 (6 bases). Germline V gene sequence: CDR1 KGHSH, CDR2 LQKENI. V was pared by 8 bases and J by 2 bases, with 16 bases between. The CDR3 totals 14 residues. In DNA form, the CDR3 reads TGTGCCAGCCCAGCGGACTACCGCCCCTACGAGCAGTACTTC. It codes for CASPADYRPYEQYF.

This chain joins TRBV27 and TRBJ2-7; a weak D match, TRBD2 (6 bases). The CDR3 is 14 residues long. V was shortened by 3 bases and J by 0 bases, with 9 bases between the two germline ends. CDR1 is MNHEY and CDR2 is SMNVEV in the germline V gene (reference sequence). In DNA form, the CDR3 reads TGTGCCAGCAGTTTTGGCGGGAACTCCTACGAGCAGTACTTC. This translates into CASSFGGNSYEQYF.

This chain joins TRBV27 and TRBJ1-4, with a tentative D call TRBD1 (5 bases). Trimming removed 4 bases from V and 1 base from J, with 7 bases in between. The CDR3 runs 14 residues. The germline V gene encodes CDR1 MNHEY and CDR2 SMNVEV (reference sequence). CDR3 nucleotides: TGTGCCAGCAGTTGGGGCAGAACTAATGAAAAACTGTTTTTT. Its protein product is CASSWGRTNEKLFF.

This chain joins TRBV7-9 and TRBJ2-1; D uncertain. CDR3 size: 11 residues. The germline gives CDR1 SEHNR, CDR2 FQNEAQ (reference sequence). The V end was cut by 5 bases, the J end by 7 bases, with 6 bases between. The CDR3 DNA sequence: TGTGCCAGCAGCGGAACGAATGAGCAGTTCTTC. It specifies CASSGTNEQFF.

This clone appeared once. The gene calls are TRBV15 and TRBJ1-4; D is ambiguous. Germline CDR1 and CDR2: LNHNV and YYDKDF (reference sequence). Trimming removed 9 bases from V and 6 bases from J, with 14 bases in between. The CDR3 sequence is 13 residues long. This CDR3 is CATNPAGYEKLFF. The CDR3 DNA is TGTGCCACGAACCCGGCGGGGTATGAAAAACTGTTTTTT.

The V and J genes are TRBV29-1 and TRBJ1-2, with D possibly TRBD1 on 5 matching bases. The CDR3 length is 13 residues. Germline assignment: CDR1 SQVTM and CDR2 ANQGSEA. V was cut by 6 bases and J by 0 bases, with 11 bases left in between. The CDR3 nucleotides read TGCAGCGTCACCGGGGCAACTAACTATGGCTACACCTTC. Protein: CSVTGATNYGYTF.

This sequence joins TRBV27 and TRBJ2-7; possibly TRBD1 or TRBD2 for D (5 bases each). Trimming left V 7 bases short and J 0 bases short, with 10 bases between. The length of the CDR3 is 13 residues. Germline CDR1 reads MNHEY; CDR2 reads SMNVEV (reference sequence). CDR3 sequence reads: CASTRGSSYEQYF. CDR3 nucleotide sequence: TGTGCCAGCACCCGGGGCAGCTCCTACGAGCAGTACTTC.

This clone occurred once. The chain joins TRBV7-9 to TRBJ2-7, with 8 nucleotides matching TRBD1. V was clipped by 5 bases and J by 4 bases; unmatched bases: 10. Germline CDR1 SEHNR, CDR2 FQNEAQ (reference sequence). This CDR3 has 15 amino acids. CDR3 amino acids: CASSAEGQGLYEQYF. The CDR3 nucleotides are TGTGCCAGCAGCGCCGAAGGACAGGGATTATACGAGCAGTACTTC.

The chain recombines TRBV4-3 with TRBJ2-7, with a possible D match to TRBD2 (7 bases). This CDR3 contains 17 residues. CDR1 and CDR2 from the germline V gene are LGHNA and YSLEER. With 0 bases removed from V and 1 base from J, the gap between germline ends came to 16 bases. The CDR3 loop is CASSQDPRGAGSYEQYF. Here the CDR3 DNA reads TGCGCCAGCAGCCAAGATCCTCGGGGGGCGGGTTCCTACGAGCAGTACTTC.

The rearrangement links TRBV6-5 to TRBJ2-7; D is possibly TRBD1 or TRBD2 (5 bases each). The V gene's germline CDR1 is MNHEY and CDR2 SVGAGI. V dropped 2 bases and J dropped 1 base, with 12 bases sitting between them. This CDR3 comprises 15 residues. The DNA for the CDR3 is TGTGCCAGCAGTTACGGGGGAAGAGGGTCCTACGAGCAGTACTTC. This codes for CASSYGGRGSYEQYF.